The entry below describes one T cell receptor (beta chain). Its antigen is unidentified. The sample comes from a study of PD-1 blockade in classical Hodgkin lymphoma. The overall study: Nivolumab 3 mg/kg was given intravenously every 2 weeks.

Sequenced by immunoSEQ multiplex PCR; TCRdb stores in-frame clones only, minus some. This table has roughly 50,000 clones, 86% appearing once. This sample's time point: cycle 4 day 1 (C4D1), after around six weeks of nivolumab. Each and every patient relapsed after autologous stem cell transplantation, and patients got differing brentuximab vedotin exposure. Trimming took 2 bases from V and 2 from J; bases not matched to a gene: 6. The CDR3 has 18 amino acids. Study-wide points: Complete responders' diversity at baseline resembled that of newly diagnosed patients.

The chain has TRBV23-1 and TRBJ1-4; TRBD1 matches 12 bases. TRBV23-1 carries the ORF label, with uncertain function. The sequenced sample was peripheral blood mononuclear cells (PBMCs), obtained before the fourth cycle of nivolumab. This receptor was obtained from a human donor with classical Hodgkin lymphoma. The CDR3: CASSQTGTGGSTNEKLFF. CDR3 DNA sequence: TGCGCCAGCAGTCAAACCGGGACAGGGGGCTCTACTAATGAAAAACTGTTTTTT.